This T cell receptor beta chain was sequenced in a study of read filtering for tumor transcriptome and immune sequencing. General study points: RNA-seq captured clonotypes less deeply and reliably than IR-seq. Dropping single-read clonotypes raised IR-seq and RNA-seq shared-clonotype correlation. Single-read clonotypes: about 82% of IR-seq clonotypes (roughly 3.2% of reads), almost 75% of RNA-seq clonotypes (under 50% of reads).

This CDR3 comprises 19 residues. This clonotype was picked up many times. The antigen is undetermined. From approximately 400 ng of RNA, a library with molecular barcoded alpha/delta and beta/gamma adaptors was made. TCRdb reanalysed the reads using MiXCR and keeps one entry per CDR3 protein. The sample has roughly 49,000 distinct CDR3 sequences, 15% to 20% seen once. At the time of active disease, bone marrow was collected from every patient. Sequencing was done on a sample of a population of CD138-negative cells sorted from bone marrow. V usage is TRBV21-1 and J usage is TRBJ2-3; the D call in the table, TRBD1, was not verified against the DNA. TRBV21-1 is termed a pseudogene. The source is a donor at least 40 years old with multiple myeloma. The CDR3 DNA follows: TGTGCCAGCACCCCGCCCCGGCAGATCCTCGACCCAGACACAGATACGCAGTATTTT. Amino acid sequence: CASTPPRQILDPDTDTQYF.